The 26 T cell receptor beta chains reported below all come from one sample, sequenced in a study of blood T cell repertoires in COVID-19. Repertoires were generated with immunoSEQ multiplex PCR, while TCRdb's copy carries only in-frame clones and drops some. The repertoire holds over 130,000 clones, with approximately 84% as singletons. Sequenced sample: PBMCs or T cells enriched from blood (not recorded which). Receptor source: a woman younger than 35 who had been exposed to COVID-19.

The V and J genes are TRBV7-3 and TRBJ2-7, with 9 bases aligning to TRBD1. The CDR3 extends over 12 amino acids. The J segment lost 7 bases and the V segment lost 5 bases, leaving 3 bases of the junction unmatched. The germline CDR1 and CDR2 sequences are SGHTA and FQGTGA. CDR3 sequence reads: CASSMGQGEQYF. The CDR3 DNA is TGTGCCAGCAGCATGGGACAGGGAGAGCAGTACTTC. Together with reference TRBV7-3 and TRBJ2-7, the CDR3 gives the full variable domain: GAGVSQTPSNKVTEKGKYVELRCDPISGHTALYWYRQSLGQGPEFLIYFQGTGAADDSGLPNDRFFAVRPEGSVSTLKIQRTERGDSAVYLCASSMGQGEQYFGPGTRLTVT.

CDR3 amino acids: CASSQVYGTETPLEAFF. The CDR3 DNA reads as TGTGCCAGCAGCCAAGTTTACGGGACAGAGACCCCCCTTGAAGCTTTCTTT. The chain combines TRBV4-2 with TRBJ1-1, with 7 bases that match TRBD1. The CDR3 sequence is 17 residues long. Germline trimming cut 1 base from V and 7 bases from J; bases unmatched to any gene: 15. Germline assignment: CDR1 LGHNA and CDR2 YNFKEQ.

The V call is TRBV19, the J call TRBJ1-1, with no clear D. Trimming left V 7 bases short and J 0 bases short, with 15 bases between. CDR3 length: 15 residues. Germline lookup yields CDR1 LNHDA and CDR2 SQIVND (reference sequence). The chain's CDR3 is CASTLHSGLNTEAFF. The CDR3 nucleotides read TGTGCCAGTACTCTACATTCAGGCCTGAACACTGAAGCTTTCTTT.

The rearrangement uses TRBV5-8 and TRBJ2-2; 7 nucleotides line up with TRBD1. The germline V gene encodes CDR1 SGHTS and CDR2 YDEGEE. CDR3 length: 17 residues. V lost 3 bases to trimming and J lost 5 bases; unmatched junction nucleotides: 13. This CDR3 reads CASSSGQVNSRTGELFF. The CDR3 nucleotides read TGTGCCAGCAGCTCCGGACAGGTTAACTCGAGGACCGGGGAGCTGTTTTTT.

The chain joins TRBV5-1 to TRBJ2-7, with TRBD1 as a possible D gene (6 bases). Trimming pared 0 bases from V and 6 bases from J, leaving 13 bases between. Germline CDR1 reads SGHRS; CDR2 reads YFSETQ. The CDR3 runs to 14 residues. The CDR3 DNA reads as TGCGCCAGCAGCTTGGGACAGGTTGGCGCCGAGCAGTACTTC. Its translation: CASSLGQVGAEQYF. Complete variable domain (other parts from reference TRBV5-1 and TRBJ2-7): KAGVTQTPRYLIKTRGQQVTLSCSPISGHRSVSWYQQTPGQGLQFLFEYFSETQRNKGNFPGRFSGRQFSNSRSEMNVSTLELGDSALYLCASSLGQVGAEQYFGPGTRLTVT.

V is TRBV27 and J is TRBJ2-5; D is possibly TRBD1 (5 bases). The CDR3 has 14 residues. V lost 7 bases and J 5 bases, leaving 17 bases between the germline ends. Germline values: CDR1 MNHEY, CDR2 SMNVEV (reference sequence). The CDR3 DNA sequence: TGTGCCAGCATGGGATGGCAGGGTGGGGAGACCCAGTACTTC. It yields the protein CASMGWQGGETQYF.

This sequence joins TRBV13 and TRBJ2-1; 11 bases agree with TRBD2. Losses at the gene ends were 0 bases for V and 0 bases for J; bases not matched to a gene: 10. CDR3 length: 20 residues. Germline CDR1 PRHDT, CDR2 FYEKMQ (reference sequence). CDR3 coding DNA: TGTGCCAGCAGCTTAGGAGACGGGACTAGCGGTTCAAGCTCCTACAATGAGCAGTTCTTC. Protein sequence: CASSLGDGTSGSSSYNEQFF.

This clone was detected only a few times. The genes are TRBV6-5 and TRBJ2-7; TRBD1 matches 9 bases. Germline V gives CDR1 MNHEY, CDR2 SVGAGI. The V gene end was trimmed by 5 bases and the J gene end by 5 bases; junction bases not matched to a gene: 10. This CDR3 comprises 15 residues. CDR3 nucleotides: TGTGCCAGCAGTCCTAGCCCGGGACAGGGCCACGAGCAGTACTTC. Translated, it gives CASSPSPGQGHEQYF.

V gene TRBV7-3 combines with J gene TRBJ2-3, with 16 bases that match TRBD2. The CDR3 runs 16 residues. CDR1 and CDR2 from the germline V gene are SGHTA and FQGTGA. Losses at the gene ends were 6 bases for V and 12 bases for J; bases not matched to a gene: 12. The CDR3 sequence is CASSLTPGLAGGEQYF. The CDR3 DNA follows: TGTGCCAGCAGTCTAACACCGGGACTAGCGGGAGGGGAACAGTATTTT.

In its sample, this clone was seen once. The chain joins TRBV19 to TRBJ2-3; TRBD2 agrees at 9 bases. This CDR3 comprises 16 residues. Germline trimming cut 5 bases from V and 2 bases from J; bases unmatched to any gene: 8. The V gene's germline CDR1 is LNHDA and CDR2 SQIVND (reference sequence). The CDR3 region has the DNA TGTGCCAGTAGTTTGAGACTAGCGGTTATCACAGATACGCAGTATTTT. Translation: CASSLRLAVITDTQYF. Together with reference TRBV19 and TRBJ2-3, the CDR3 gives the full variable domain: DGGITQSPKYLFRKEGQNVTLSCEQNLNHDAMYWYRQDPGQGLRLIYYSQIVNDFQKGDIAEGYSVSREKKESFPLTVTSAQKNPTAFYLCASSLRLAVITDTQYFGPGTRLTVL.

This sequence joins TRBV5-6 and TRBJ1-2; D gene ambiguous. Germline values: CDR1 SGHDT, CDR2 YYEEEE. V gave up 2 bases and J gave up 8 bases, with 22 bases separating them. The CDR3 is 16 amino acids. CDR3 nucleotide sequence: TGTGCCAGCAGCTTATTCAACGGGATCAACAATCGAGGCTACACCTTC. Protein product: CASSLFNGINNRGYTF.

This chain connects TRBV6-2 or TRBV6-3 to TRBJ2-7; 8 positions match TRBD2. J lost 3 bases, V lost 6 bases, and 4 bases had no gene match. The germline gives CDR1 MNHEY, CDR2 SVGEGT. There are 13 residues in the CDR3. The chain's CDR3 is CASSRAGDYEQYF. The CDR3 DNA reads TGTGCCAGCAGCCGAGCGGGAGACTACGAGCAGTACTTC.

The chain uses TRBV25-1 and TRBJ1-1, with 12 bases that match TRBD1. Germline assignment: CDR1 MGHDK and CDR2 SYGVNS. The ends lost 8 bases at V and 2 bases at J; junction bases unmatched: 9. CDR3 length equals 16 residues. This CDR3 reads CASRKSGQGANTEAFF. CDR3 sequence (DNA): TGTGCCAGCCGAAAATCGGGACAGGGGGCTAACACTGAAGCTTTCTTT.

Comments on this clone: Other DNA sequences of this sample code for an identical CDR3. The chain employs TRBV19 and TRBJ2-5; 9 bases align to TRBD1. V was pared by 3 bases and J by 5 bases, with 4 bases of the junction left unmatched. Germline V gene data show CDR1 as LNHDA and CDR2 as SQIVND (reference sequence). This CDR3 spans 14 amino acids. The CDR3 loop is CASSMDRGRETQYF. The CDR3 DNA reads TGTGCCAGTAGTATGGACAGGGGAAGGGAGACCCAGTACTTC.

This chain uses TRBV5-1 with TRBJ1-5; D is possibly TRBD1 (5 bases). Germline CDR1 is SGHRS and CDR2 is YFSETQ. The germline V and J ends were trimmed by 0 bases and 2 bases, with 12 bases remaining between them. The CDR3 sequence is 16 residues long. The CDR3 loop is CASSLGSGAGNQPQHF. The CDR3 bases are TGCGCCAGCAGCTTGGGAAGTGGGGCGGGCAATCAGCCCCAGCATTTT.

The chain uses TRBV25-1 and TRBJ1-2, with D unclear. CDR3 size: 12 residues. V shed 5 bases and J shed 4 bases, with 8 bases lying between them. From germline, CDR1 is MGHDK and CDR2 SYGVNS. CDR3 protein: CASSSGGYGYTF. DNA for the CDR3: TGTGCCAGCAGTTCGGGTGGCTATGGCTACACCTTC.

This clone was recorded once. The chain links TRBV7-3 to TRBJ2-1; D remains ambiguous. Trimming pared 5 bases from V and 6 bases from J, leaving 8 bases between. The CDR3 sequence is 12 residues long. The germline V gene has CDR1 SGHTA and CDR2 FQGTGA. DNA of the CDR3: TGTGCCAGCAGCCCACCGAGCAATGAGCAGTTCTTC. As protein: CASSPPSNEQFF.

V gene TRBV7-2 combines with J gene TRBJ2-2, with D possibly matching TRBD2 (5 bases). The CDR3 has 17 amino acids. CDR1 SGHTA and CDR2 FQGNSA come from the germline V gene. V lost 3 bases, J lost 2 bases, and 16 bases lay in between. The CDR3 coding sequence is TGTGCCAGCAGCTTTTTGTGGCTAGCCTCCAACACCGGGGAGCTGTTTTTT. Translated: CASSFLWLASNTGELFF.

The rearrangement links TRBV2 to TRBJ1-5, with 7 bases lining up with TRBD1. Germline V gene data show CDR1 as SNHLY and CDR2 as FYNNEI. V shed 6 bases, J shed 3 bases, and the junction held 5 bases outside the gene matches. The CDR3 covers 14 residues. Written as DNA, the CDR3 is TGTGCCAGCAGACCCGGGACAGCCAATCAGCCCCAGCATTTT. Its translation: CASRPGTANQPQHF.

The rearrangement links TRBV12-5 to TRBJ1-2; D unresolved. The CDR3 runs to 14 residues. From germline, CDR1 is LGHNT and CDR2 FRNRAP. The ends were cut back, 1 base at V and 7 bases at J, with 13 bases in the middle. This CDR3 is CASGLAPLGLGYTF. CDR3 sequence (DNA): TGTGCTAGTGGTTTGGCCCCGCTCGGTCTTGGCTACACCTTC.

Here the CDR3 reads CASSLERAGNQPQHF. The CDR3 DNA follows: TGTGCCAGCAGCTTAGAAAGAGCGGGCAATCAGCCCCAGCATTTT. This sequence joins TRBV7-2 and TRBJ1-5; D is undetermined. The length of the CDR3 is 15 residues. CDR1 is SGHTA, CDR2 FQGNSA, per germline. Trimming stripped 1 base from V and 2 bases from J, with 9 bases between.

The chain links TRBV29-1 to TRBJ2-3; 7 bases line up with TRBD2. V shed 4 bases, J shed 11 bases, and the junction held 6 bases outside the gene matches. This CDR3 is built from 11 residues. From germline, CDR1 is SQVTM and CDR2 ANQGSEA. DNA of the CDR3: TGCAGCGTTGGAAGCGGGATAGGGCAGTATTTT. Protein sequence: CSVGSGIGQYF.

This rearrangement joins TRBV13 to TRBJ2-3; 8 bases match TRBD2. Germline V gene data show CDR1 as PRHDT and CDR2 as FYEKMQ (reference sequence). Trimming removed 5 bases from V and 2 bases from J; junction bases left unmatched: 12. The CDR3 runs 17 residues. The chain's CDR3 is CASSPRSRGRSTDTQYF. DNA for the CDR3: TGTGCCAGCAGCCCGCGATCACGCGGGAGGTCCACAGATACGCAGTATTTT. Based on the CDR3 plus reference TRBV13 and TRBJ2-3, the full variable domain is AAGVIQSPRHLIKEKRETATLKCYPIPRHDTVYWYQQGPGQDPQFLISFYEKMQSDKGSIPDRFSAQQFSDYHSELNMSSLELGDSALYFCASSPRSRGRSTDTQYFGPGTRLTVL.

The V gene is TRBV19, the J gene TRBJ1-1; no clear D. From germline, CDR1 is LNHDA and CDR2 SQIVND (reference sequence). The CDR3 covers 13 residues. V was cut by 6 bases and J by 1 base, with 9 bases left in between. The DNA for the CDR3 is TGTGCCAGTAGCCCTCGGGGGAACACTGAAGCTTTCTTT. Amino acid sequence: CASSPRGNTEAFF.

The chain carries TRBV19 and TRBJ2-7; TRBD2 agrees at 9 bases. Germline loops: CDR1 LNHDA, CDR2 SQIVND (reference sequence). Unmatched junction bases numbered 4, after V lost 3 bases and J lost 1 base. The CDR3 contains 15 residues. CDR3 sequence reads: CASSMGAGGSYEQYF. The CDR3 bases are TGTGCCAGTAGTATGGGAGCGGGAGGTTCCTACGAGCAGTACTTC.

The CDR3 DNA sequence: TGCGCCAGCAGCCAAGGGACTGGGAGCTCTGGAAACACCATATATTTT. It yields the protein CASSQGTGSSGNTIYF. The rearrangement joins TRBV4-1 to TRBJ1-3; D is unclear. Trimming pared 1 base from V and 0 bases from J, leaving 10 bases between. There are 16 residues in the CDR3. CDR1 is MGHRA, CDR2 YSYEKL, per germline.